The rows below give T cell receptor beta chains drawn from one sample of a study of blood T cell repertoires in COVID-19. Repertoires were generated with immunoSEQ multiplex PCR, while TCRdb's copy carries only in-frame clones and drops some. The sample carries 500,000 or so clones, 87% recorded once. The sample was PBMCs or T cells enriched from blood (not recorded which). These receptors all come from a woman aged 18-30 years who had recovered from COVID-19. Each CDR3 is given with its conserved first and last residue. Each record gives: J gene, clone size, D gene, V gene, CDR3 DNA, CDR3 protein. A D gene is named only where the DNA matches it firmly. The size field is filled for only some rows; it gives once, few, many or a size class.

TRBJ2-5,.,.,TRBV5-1,TGCGCCAGCAGCTTGGCAGTTGAGGGGGAAGAGACCCAGTACTTC,CASSLAVEGEETQYF
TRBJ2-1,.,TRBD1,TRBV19,TGTGCCAGTACCCTGACAGGGGGGAACTCCTACAATGAGCAGTTCTTC,CASTLTGGNSYNEQFF
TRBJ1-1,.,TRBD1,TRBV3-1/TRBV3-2,TGTGCCAGCAGTCGTAGGGGGCCGAACACTGAAGCTTTCTTT,CASSRRGPNTEAFF
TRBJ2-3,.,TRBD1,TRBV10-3,TGTGCCATCAGTGAGTCGGACAGGGTCGGAACAGATACGCAGTATTTT,CAISESDRVGTDTQYF
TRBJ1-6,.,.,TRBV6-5,TGTGCCAGCAGCGCCTTTGGGGACACCCTCCACTTT,CASSAFGDTLHF
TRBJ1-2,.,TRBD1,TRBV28,TGTGCCAGCAGCCTATTCCCCGGGACAGTCTATGGCTACACCTTC,CASSLFPGTVYGYTF
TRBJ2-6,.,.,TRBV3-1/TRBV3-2,TGTGCCAGCAGCCAACGCTCTGGGGCCAACGTCCTGACTTTC,CASSQRSGANVLTF
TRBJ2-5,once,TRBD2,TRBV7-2,TGTGCCAGCAGCATTAGAACCGGACTAGCGGCAGGTGAAGAGACCCAGTACTTC,CASSIRTGLAAGEETQYF
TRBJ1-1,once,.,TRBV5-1,TGCGCCAGCGGGGCTTCAAGACCCAACACTGAAGCTTTCTTT,CASGASRPNTEAFF
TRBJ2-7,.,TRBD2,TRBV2,TGTGCCAGCAGCAAGGGAGGGGAGGACTACGAGCAGTACTTC,CASSKGGEDYEQYF
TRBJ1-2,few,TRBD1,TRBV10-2,TGCGCCAGCAGATCGACAGGGGCAGATGGCTACACCTTC,CASRSTGADGYTF
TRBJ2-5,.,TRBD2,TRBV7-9,TGTGCCAGCAGCCCCGACATCGGGAGGGAGACCCAGTACTTC,CASSPDIGRETQYF
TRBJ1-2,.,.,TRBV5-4,TGTGCCAGGATTCAGAATGGCTACACCTTC,CARIQNGYTF
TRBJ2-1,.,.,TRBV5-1,TGCGCCAGCAGCCTACTACTGGGCGGGTACAATGAGCAGTTCTTC,CASSLLLGGYNEQFF
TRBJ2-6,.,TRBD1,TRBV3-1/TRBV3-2,TGTGCCAGCAGCCACTACGGGACAGGGGGCTCTGGGGCCAACGTCCTGACTTTC,CASSHYGTGGSGANVLTF